Below are 32 T cell receptor beta chains sequenced from a single sample in a study of OX40 agonist ivuxolimab in advanced cancers. Generated by immunoSEQ multiplex PCR, the TCRdb table keeps only in-frame clones and is missing some. The sample lists 55,000 to 75,000 clones, 91% occurring once. The material was CD4+ or CD8+ T cells sorted from blood, obtained in a trial of the OX40 agonist ivuxolimab. These receptors came from an adult with an advanced solid tumor such as melanoma, head and neck, liver or kidney cancer.

The V call is TRBV28, the J call TRBJ2-7; TRBD1 might be the D (5 bases). Germline V gives CDR1 MDHEN, CDR2 SYDVKM. This CDR3 has 17 amino acids. V dropped 5 bases and J dropped 0 bases, with 20 bases sitting between them. CDR3 DNA: TGTGCCAGCAGTACCGAATACTTAGAGGACAACTCCTACGAGCAGTACTTC. Encoded protein: CASSTEYLEDNSYEQYF.

The chain is built from TRBV4-3 and TRBJ1-5; TRBD1 matches 9 bases. This CDR3 is 15 amino acids long. Germline CDR1 and CDR2: LGHNA and YSLEER. V lost 1 base and J lost 3; bases outside the gene matches: 1. CDR3 coding DNA: TGCGCCAGCAGCCAAGGGACAGGGGTCAATCAGCCCCAGCATTTT. It encodes CASSQGTGVNQPQHF.

The genes are TRBV19 and TRBJ1-1, with D perhaps TRBD1 (5 bases). The germline gives CDR1 LNHDA, CDR2 SQIVND (reference sequence). The CDR3 spans 15 residues. V shed 0 bases and J shed 1 base, with 9 bases lying between them. CDR3 sequence reads: CASSIEYRRNTEAFF. The CDR3 bases are TGTGCCAGTAGTATAGAGTACAGGAGGAACACTGAAGCTTTCTTT.

This clone was seen a few times. This chain joins TRBV7-6 and TRBJ2-7; perhaps TRBD1 as D (6 bases). The CDR3 extends over 14 amino acids. The germline CDR1 and CDR2 sequences are SGHVS and FNYEAQ. Trimming shortened V by 5 bases and J by 0 bases, and 11 bases separated the two germline ends. Written as DNA, the CDR3 is TGTGCCAGCAGCCCCTTGGACAGCTCCTACGAGCAGTACTTC. As protein: CASSPLDSSYEQYF.

The chain links TRBV5-6 to TRBJ2-7, with TRBD2 identical over 7 bases. This CDR3 spans 15 amino acids. Germline-derived CDR1 and CDR2 are SGHDT and YYEEEE. Trimming took 0 bases from V and 1 from J; bases not matched to a gene: 4. The CDR3 DNA sequence: TGTGCCAGCAGCTTGGCTAGCGGCTGGTCCTACGAGCAGTACTTC. It yields the protein CASSLASGWSYEQYF.

The V gene is TRBV6-1, the J gene TRBJ1-1; a weak D match, TRBD1 (5 bases). Germline CDR1 and CDR2: MNHNS and SASEGT. V shed 10 bases and J shed 7 bases, with 10 bases lying between them. This CDR3 region has 10 residues. The DNA for the CDR3 is TGTGCCACCCAGGGCGGTGAAGCTTTCTTT. It yields the protein CATQGGEAFF.

This chain joins TRBV6-1 and TRBJ2-7, with 11 bases that match TRBD1. The CDR3 sequence is 14 residues long. The trim removed 3 bases at V and 2 bases at J, leaving 0 bases unmatched. Germline values: CDR1 MNHNS, CDR2 SASEGT. CDR3 in DNA: TGTGCCAGCAGTGAGGGACAGGGGGCCTACGAGCAGTACTTC. Translated: CASSEGQGAYEQYF.

The CDR3 here is CASSLVAGATDTQYF. CDR3 DNA: TGTGCCAGCAGCTTAGTAGCGGGAGCCACAGATACGCAGTATTTT. The chain links TRBV7-9 to TRBJ2-3; 9 nucleotides match TRBD2. The CDR3 runs to 15 residues. Germline V gene sequence: CDR1 SEHNR, CDR2 FQNEAQ (reference sequence). The trim removed 1 base at V and 2 bases at J, leaving 1 base unmatched.

V gene TRBV2 combines with J gene TRBJ1-1, with D unresolved. This CDR3 is 12 amino acids long. V was shortened by 4 bases and J by 4 bases, with 7 bases between the two germline ends. From germline, CDR1 is SNHLY and CDR2 FYNNEI. The CDR3 is CASSVGFTEAFF. As DNA, the CDR3 is TGTGCCAGCAGTGTCGGATTCACTGAAGCTTTCTTT.

This sequence joins TRBV11-2 and TRBJ2-5; 8 bases align to TRBD2. CDR3 length: 16 amino acids. CDR1 and CDR2 from the germline V gene are SGHAT and FQNNGV. Losses at the gene ends were 3 bases for V and 4 bases for J; bases not matched to a gene: 10. CDR3 nucleotide sequence: TGTGCCAGCAGCTTGAATAGCGGGATGGGTAGAGAGACCCAGTACTTC. Residues: CASSLNSGMGRETQYF.

In this sample, this clone turned up a few times. V gene TRBV5-1 combines with J gene TRBJ1-5, with 8 positions matching TRBD1. The length of the CDR3 is 15 residues. CDR1 and CDR2 from the germline V gene are SGHRS and YFSETQ. V shed 3 bases and J 7 bases; nucleotides not matched to a gene: 9. CDR3 sequence reads: CASSWGTGVGQPQHF. CDR3 DNA: TGCGCCAGCAGCTGGGGGACAGGAGTAGGGCAGCCCCAGCATTTT.

V is TRBV27 and J is TRBJ2-2; D is unresolved. The V end was cut by 8 bases, the J end by 3 bases, with 7 bases between. The germline V gene encodes CDR1 MNHEY and CDR2 SMNVEV (reference sequence). CDR3 length equals 12 residues. For the CDR3, the DNA is TGTGCCAGCCGGAAAGACACCGGGGAGCTGTTTTTT. Translated, it gives CASRKDTGELFF.

The rearrangement uses TRBV27 and TRBJ2-7; TRBD1 agrees at 10 bases. V gave up 3 bases and J gave up 6 bases; unmatched junction bases: 5. In germline, CDR1 is MNHEY, CDR2 SMNVEV (reference sequence). The CDR3 contains 14 residues. This chain's CDR3 is CASSLLTGGGEQYF. In DNA, the CDR3 is TGTGCCAGCAGTTTGCTGACAGGGGGCGGCGAGCAGTACTTC.

J is TRBJ2-7 and V is TRBV11-2; D not resolved. Germline-derived CDR1 and CDR2 are SGHAT and FQNNGV. The CDR3 extends over 12 amino acids. The V end was cut by 3 bases, the J end by 5 bases, with 8 bases between. The CDR3 reads CASSFAQHEQYF. CDR3 coding DNA: TGTGCCAGCAGCTTTGCACAGCACGAGCAGTACTTC.

This chain uses TRBV7-9 with TRBJ2-1; 11 bases are shared with TRBD2. The CDR3 totals 15 residues. Germline loops: CDR1 SEHNR, CDR2 FQNEAQ (reference sequence). The J segment lost 10 bases and the V segment lost 4 bases, leaving 9 bases of the junction unmatched. This chain's CDR3 is CASSSTSGGVEEQFF. The CDR3 DNA follows: TGTGCCAGCAGCTCAACTAGCGGGGGTGTGGAAGAGCAGTTCTTC. The full variable domain, with the rest looked up from reference TRBV7-9 and TRBJ2-1, is DTGVSQNPRHKITKRGQNVTFRCDPISEHNRLYWYRQTLGQGPEFLTYFQNEAQLEKSRLLSDRFSAERPKGSFSTLEIQRTEQGDSAMYLCASSSTSGGVEEQFFGPGTRLTVL.

The chain recombines TRBV29-1 with TRBJ2-5; the D is unclear. This CDR3 contains 13 residues. Deletions cut 3 bases from V and 0 bases from J, with 8 bases between. Looked up from germline, CDR1 is SQVTM and CDR2 is ANQGSEA. CDR3 DNA sequence: TGCAGCGTTGATCGTGTGAACCAAGAGACCCAGTACTTC. Its protein is CSVDRVNQETQYF. The variable domain in full, completed from reference TRBV29-1 and TRBJ2-5, reads SAVISQKPSRDICQRGTSLTIQCQVDSQVTMMFWYRQQPGQSLTLIATANQGSEATYESGFVIDKFPISRPNLTFSTLTVSNMSPEDSSIYLCSVDRVNQETQYFGPGTRLLVL.

The rearrangement links TRBV28 to TRBJ1-1, with unresolved D. CDR3 length: 18 amino acids. The V end was cut by 6 bases, the J end by 0 bases, with 23 bases between. Per germline, CDR1 MDHEN and CDR2 SYDVKM. The CDR3 protein is CASSSLSLTEIMNTEAFF. The DNA for the CDR3 is TGTGCCAGCAGCTCCCTTTCTTTGACTGAGATCATGAACACTGAAGCTTTCTTT.

This rearrangement joins TRBV5-1 to TRBJ2-7; 16 bases are a match to TRBD2. This CDR3 has 17 residues. Trimming removed 5 bases from V and 4 bases from J; junction bases left unmatched: 9. Germline V gives CDR1 SGHRS, CDR2 YFSETQ. The CDR3 nucleotides read TGCGCCAGCAGTATCGGGACTAGCGGGAGGGCCAAGTACGAGCAGTACTTC. Amino acids: CASSIGTSGRAKYEQYF.

The CDR3 nucleotides read TGTGCCAGCAGCGGCGCTAGCGGGTTCTCCTACGAGCAGTACTTC. Protein product: CASSGASGFSYEQYF. The chain uses TRBV28 and TRBJ2-7, with 8 bases lining up with TRBD2. Per the germline V gene, CDR1 is MDHEN and CDR2 is SYDVKM. The J segment lost 0 bases and the V segment lost 6 bases, leaving 7 bases of the junction unmatched. The CDR3 spans 15 residues.

The rearrangement uses TRBV21-1 and TRBJ2-1; the table's D call TRBD2 went unverified against the DNA. TRBV21-1 is termed a pseudogene. The CDR3 has 17 amino acids. The CDR3 sequence: CASSPKGRREIYNEQFF. Here the CDR3 DNA reads TGTGCCAGCAGCCCTAAAGGACGCCGGGAGATCTACAATGAGCAGTTCTTC.

CDR3 protein: CASSEGLVDETQYF. The CDR3 nucleotides are TGTGCCAGCTCAGAAGGCCTAGTTGATGAGACCCAGTACTTC. The genes are TRBV13 and TRBJ2-5, with unresolved D. Germline-derived CDR1 and CDR2 are PRHDT and FYEKMQ (reference sequence). This CDR3 is 14 amino acids long. V shed 8 bases and J shed 5 bases, with 18 bases lying between them.

The J gene is TRBJ2-7, the V gene TRBV27, with a weak D call TRBD1 (6 bases). Trimming shortened V by 0 bases and J by 5 bases, and 11 bases separated the two germline ends. From germline, CDR1 is MNHEY and CDR2 SMNVEV (reference sequence). This CDR3 is built from 14 residues. The CDR3 here is CASSLSQGFHEQYF. The DNA for the CDR3 is TGTGCCAGCAGTTTATCTCAGGGGTTTCACGAGCAGTACTTC.

This chain joins TRBV19 and TRBJ1-5; D gene ambiguous. The CDR3 is 15 amino acids. Trimming took off 7 bases at V and 4 bases at J, with 17 bases between the two ends. Per the germline V gene, CDR1 is LNHDA and CDR2 is SQIVND (reference sequence). CDR3 sequence: CASIGQASSNQPQHF. The DNA of the CDR3 is TGTGCCAGTATAGGGCAGGCGTCGTCAAATCAGCCCCAGCATTTT.

The chain carries TRBV28 and TRBJ2-7; 9 nucleotides match TRBD1. The CDR3 covers 15 residues. Germline-derived CDR1 and CDR2 are MDHEN and SYDVKM. Trimming took 2 bases from V and 4 from J; bases not matched to a gene: 6. The CDR3 region has the DNA TGTGCCAGCAGTTTAGTGACAGGGGGTTTGTACGAGCAGTACTTC. Protein: CASSLVTGGLYEQYF.

The count of this clone is one. V and J are TRBV28 and TRBJ2-2; the D is unclear. The CDR3 consists of 16 residues. Per germline, CDR1 MDHEN and CDR2 SYDVKM. The V gene lost 2 bases and the J gene lost 5 bases, with 15 bases spanning the gap. CDR3 in DNA: TGTGCCAGCAGTTTAATTGTTGGGTTTCAGACCGGGGAGCTGTTTTTT. Its translation: CASSLIVGFQTGELFF. The entire variable domain, with the rest obtained from reference TRBV28 and TRBJ2-2, is as follows: DVKVTQSSRYLVKRTGEKVFLECVQDMDHENMFWYRQDPGLGLRLIYFSYDVKMKEKGDIPEGYSVSREKKERFSLILESASTNQTSMYLCASSLIVGFQTGELFFGEGSRLTVL.

The V gene is TRBV2, the J gene TRBJ2-7; TRBD1 might be the D (5 bases). The CDR3 is 17 residues long. Germline lookup yields CDR1 SNHLY and CDR2 FYNNEI. Trimming pared 0 bases from V and 0 bases from J, leaving 15 bases between. CDR3 in DNA: TGTGCCAGCAGTGAAGCAGGGGCCAGCGCAAGCTCCTACGAGCAGTACTTC. This encodes CASSEAGASASSYEQYF.

This chain uses TRBV4-3 with TRBJ2-7; 8 positions agree with TRBD2. CDR1 and CDR2 from the germline V gene are LGHNA and YSLEER. Germline trimming cut 4 bases from V and 1 base from J; bases unmatched to any gene: 6. This CDR3 contains 15 residues. The CDR3 coding sequence is TGCGCCAGCAGCCCTTTCAGCGGGGGATCCTACGAGCAGTACTTC. Translating gives CASSPFSGGSYEQYF.

V usage is TRBV6-5 and J usage is TRBJ2-5, with D perhaps matching TRBD1 (6 bases). With 5 bases removed from V and 3 bases from J, the gap between germline ends came to 10 bases. CDR1 and CDR2 (germline): MNHEY, SVGAGI. The CDR3 covers 13 residues. In DNA, the CDR3 is TGTGCCAGCAGTCTACAGGGAAAAGAGACCCAGTACTTC. This gives the protein CASSLQGKETQYF.

The rearrangement joins TRBV15 to TRBJ1-2; D is uncertain. This CDR3 is built from 15 residues. In germline, CDR1 is LNHNV, CDR2 YYDKDF (reference sequence). V was trimmed by 4 bases and J by 0 bases, leaving 12 bases between them. CDR3 sequence reads: CATSTGLTTNYGYTF. The CDR3 region has the DNA TGTGCCACCAGCACAGGACTAACCACTAACTATGGCTACACCTTC. Complete variable domain (other parts from reference TRBV15 and TRBJ1-2): DAMVIQNPRYQVTQFGKPVTLSCSQTLNHNVMYWYQQKSSQAPKLLFHYYDKDFNNEADTPDNFQSRRPNTSFCFLDIRSPGLGDTAMYLCATSTGLTTNYGYTFGSGTRLTVV.

The chain couples TRBV27 to TRBJ2-3; no reliable D call. The CDR3 loop spans 14 amino acids. Germline CDR1 MNHEY, CDR2 SMNVEV (reference sequence). V shed 2 bases and J shed 10 bases, with 16 bases lying between them. CDR3 amino acids: CASSLVAPAVAQYF. As DNA, the CDR3 is TGTGCCAGCAGTTTAGTGGCTCCGGCAGTTGCGCAGTATTTT.

The gene calls are TRBV7-2 and TRBJ2-7; D is unresolved. The length of the CDR3 is 15 residues. Trimming removed 4 bases from V and 3 bases from J, with 16 bases in between. Germline loops: CDR1 SGHTA, CDR2 FQGNSA. The CDR3 region has the DNA TGTGCCAGCAGCTCCTCAGCAAACCCCCTCTACGAGCAGTACTTC. Protein: CASSSSANPLYEQYF.

The DNA for the CDR3 is TGTGCCAGCAGTTTAGGGGACAGCAGCAATGAGCAGTTCTTC. Protein product: CASSLGDSSNEQFF. This rearrangement joins TRBV27 to TRBJ2-1; 7 bases line up with TRBD1. Germline trimming cut 2 bases from V and 6 bases from J; bases unmatched to any gene: 4. CDR3 length equals 14 residues. CDR1 and CDR2 from the germline V gene are MNHEY and SMNVEV (reference sequence).